This T cell receptor beta chain was identified during a study of beta chain features in type 1 diabetes. General observations from the study: Patients with Type 1 diabetes showed moderately but significantly shorter TCRB CDR3s in all four CD4+ subsets.

TCRB transcripts that were expressed got sequenced, as all of the isolated RNA had been reverse transcribed. The table came from immunoSEQ multiplex PCR; TCRdb's copy has only in-frame clones and leaves some out. The sample contains approximately 600,000 clones, approximately 13% of which appear only once. Concerning this clone: What it recognizes is unknown.

Each of the CD4+ naive, central memory, regulatory and stem cell-like memory populations was sorted via CD45RO/CCR7/CD25/CD127/CD95/CD27. Purity of each sorted population was above 98%. The clonotype originates from a man younger than 40 with type 1 diabetes. The sequenced material came from naive CD4+ T cells from blood.

The chain's CDR3 is CSGAGPGTEAFF. CDR3 nucleotides: TGCAGCGGTGCAGGGCCTGGGACTGAAGCTTTCTTT. The genes are TRBV29-1 and TRBJ1-1, with D perhaps matching TRBD1 (5 bases). CDR1 is SQVTM and CDR2 is ANQGSEA in the germline V gene. The germline V and J ends were trimmed by 7 bases and 5 bases, with 14 bases remaining between them. CDR3 length equals 12 residues.